This passage covers 25 T cell receptor beta chains from one sample sequenced in a study of immune evolution from preneoplasia to lung adenocarcinoma (dated by TCRdb to the early 2020s). To prepare the library, the immunoSEQ multiplex PCR assay was applied. The table was pulled from immuneACCESS by TCRdb, which kept in-frame rearrangements only. Such tables lose some clones; where checked, under half of the loss comes from unresolved V genes, and the rest has no known cause. Recorded for this sample are just over 6,000 clones; 70% to 90% of them occurred a single time. The top ten constitute 5% to 7.5% of the sample. Sequences were obtained from FFPE adjacent normal lung tissue. The source is a donor aged 70 or over with lung adenocarcinoma.

For the CDR3, the DNA is TGTGCCAGCAGCTTAGCCGGTAGCGGAGCGGGGGAGACCCAGTACTTC. Translated: CASSLAGSGAGETQYF. The rearrangement joins TRBV7-6 to TRBJ2-5; 7 nucleotides align to TRBD2. Germline loops: CDR1 SGHVS, CDR2 FNYEAQ. V was pared by 0 bases and J by 5 bases, with 9 bases of the junction left unmatched. This CDR3 contains 16 residues.

The chain has TRBV15 and TRBJ2-1; the D gene is possibly TRBD1 (5 bases). The V end was cut by 8 bases, the J end by 1 base, with 12 bases between. The CDR3 totals 14 residues. Germline values: CDR1 LNHNV, CDR2 YYDKDF (reference sequence). Here the CDR3 reads CATCARGSYNEQFF. In DNA, the CDR3 is TGTGCCACCTGCGCTAGGGGATCCTACAATGAGCAGTTCTTC.

The DNA for the CDR3 is TGCAGTGTGTCCGAACAACGACAGCAGTTCTTC. Protein sequence: CSVSEQRQQFF. V is TRBV20-1 and J is TRBJ2-1; D ambiguous. Germline CDR1 reads DFQATT; CDR2 reads SNEGSKA (reference sequence). V dropped 7 bases and J dropped 11 bases, with 15 bases sitting between them. The CDR3 runs 11 residues.

The V call is TRBV6-5, the J call TRBJ1-2, with 10 bases that match TRBD1. The V gene's germline CDR1 is MNHEY and CDR2 SVGAGI. This CDR3 spans 14 amino acids. J was trimmed by 7 bases and V by 6 bases; bases with no gene match: 8. The CDR3 region is CASREDRGVRGYTF. In DNA, the CDR3 is TGTGCCAGCAGAGAGGACAGGGGGGTTCGTGGCTACACCTTC.

The chain uses TRBV10-2 and TRBJ1-2; the D gene is possibly TRBD1 (5 bases). Looked up from germline, CDR1 is WSHSY and CDR2 is SAAADI. Between the trimmed V and J ends, which lost 5 bases and 5 bases, there was a span of 15 bases. This CDR3 is built from 14 residues. DNA of the CDR3: TGCGCCAGCAGTTTGGGGGGTATAGGTTATGGCTACACCTTC. Protein product: CASSLGGIGYGYTF.

The rearrangement uses TRBV11-2 and TRBJ2-1, with 11 bases identical to TRBD2. The CDR3 is made up of 16 amino acids. Germline V gives CDR1 SGHAT, CDR2 FQNNGV. Trimming at V came to 5 bases and at J to 3 bases, leaving 6 bases not matched to a gene. CDR3 residues: CASSPIGTSGYNEQFF. In DNA, the CDR3 is TGTGCCAGCAGCCCGATCGGGACTAGCGGCTACAATGAGCAGTTCTTC.

The chain is built from TRBV11-2 and TRBJ2-7; 11 bases match TRBD2. Germline V gives CDR1 SGHAT, CDR2 FQNNGV. The CDR3 length is 18 residues. V was pared by 3 bases and J by 2 bases, with 12 bases of the junction left unmatched. The CDR3 DNA sequence: TGTGCCAGCAGCTTCAGTTCGCCTAGCGGGAGGAACACCTACGAGCAGTACTTC. This codes for CASSFSSPSGRNTYEQYF.

The chain recombines TRBV7-6 with TRBJ1-3, with D hard to call. Per germline, CDR1 SGHVS and CDR2 FNYEAQ. Trimming removed 4 bases at V and 2 bases at J, with 12 bases between. The CDR3 has 15 residues. This CDR3 is CASSSGLDTGNTIYF. The CDR3 DNA reads as TGTGCCAGCAGCTCTGGTCTGGATACTGGAAACACCATATATTTT.

The chain carries TRBV7-8 and TRBJ2-7; D possibly corresponds to TRBD1 (5 bases). Trimming removed 4 bases at V and 4 bases at J, with 14 bases between. This CDR3 has 14 amino acids. CDR1 and CDR2 from the germline V gene are SGHVS and FQNEAQ. CDR3 residues: CASSSLVGAYEQYF. The DNA for the CDR3 is TGTGCCAGCAGCTCCTTAGTAGGGGCATACGAGCAGTACTTC.

This chain uses TRBV27 with TRBJ1-2, with 7 bases fitting TRBD1. The CDR3 consists of 15 residues. In germline, CDR1 is MNHEY, CDR2 SMNVEV (reference sequence). J was trimmed by 4 bases and V by 6 bases; bases with no gene match: 11. The CDR3 protein is CASRGDSTFGYGYTF. DNA of the CDR3: TGTGCCAGCAGAGGGGACAGTACTTTTGGCTATGGCTACACCTTC.

This chain uses TRBV5-1 with TRBJ2-1; possible D gene TRBD2, 6 bases. The CDR3 spans 12 residues. The ends were cut back, 2 bases at V and 15 bases at J, with 15 bases in the middle. Germline loops: CDR1 SGHRS, CDR2 YFSETQ. The CDR3 spells CASSFRGDSGFF. In DNA, the CDR3 is TGCGCCAGCAGCTTCCGAGGGGACTCTGGGTTCTTC.

V gene TRBV19 combines with J gene TRBJ1-2; tentative D call: TRBD1 (6 bases). This CDR3 spans 17 amino acids. Trimming shortened V by 3 bases and J by 3 bases, and 20 bases separated the two germline ends. Germline V CDR1 and CDR2: LNHDA, SQIVND (reference sequence). Here the CDR3 reads CASSIRGAGVNDYGYTF. The CDR3 DNA follows: TGTGCCAGTAGTATCCGTGGGGCAGGGGTGAATGACTATGGCTACACCTTC.

The table lists this clone with a few counts. This chain connects TRBV7-2 to TRBJ2-5; no clear D gene. This CDR3 region has 13 residues. CDR1 and CDR2 (germline): SGHTA, FQGNSA. Between the trimmed V and J ends, which lost 2 bases and 1 base, there was a span of 5 bases. CDR3 in DNA: TGTGCCAGCAGCTTAACCCCCCAAGAGACCCAGTACTTC. Its translation: CASSLTPQETQYF.

V usage is TRBV5-4 and J usage is TRBJ2-3; D might be TRBD2 (6 bases). Trimming pared 7 bases from V and 0 bases from J, leaving 12 bases between. The germline V gene encodes CDR1 SGHNT and CDR2 YYREEE (reference sequence). The length of the CDR3 is 14 residues. The CDR3 loop reads CASAPGTSTDTQYF. In DNA form, the CDR3 reads TGTGCCAGCGCCCCCGGGACTAGCACAGATACGCAGTATTTT. The full variable domain, completed using reference TRBV5-4 and TRBJ2-3, is ETGVTQSPTHLIKTRGQQVTLRCSSQSGHNTVSWYQQALGQGPQFIFQYYREEENGRGNFPPRFSGLQFPNYSSELNVNALELDDSALYLCASAPGTSTDTQYFGPGTRLTVL.

The CDR3 bases are TGTGCCAGCAGTGTAGACAGGAACAACTTAAACATTCAGTACTTC. This translates into CASSVDRNNLNIQYF. The chain employs TRBV2 and TRBJ2-4, with D possibly matching TRBD1 (6 bases). The CDR3 has 15 residues. CDR1 is SNHLY and CDR2 is FYNNEI in the germline V gene. With 4 bases removed from V and 6 bases from J, the gap between germline ends came to 16 bases.

The chain combines TRBV5-1 with TRBJ2-2; 13 nucleotides match TRBD2. Germline V gene data show CDR1 as SGHRS and CDR2 as YFSETQ. With V trimmed by 0 bases and J by 4 bases, 9 bases remained unmatched. The CDR3 totals 19 residues. CDR3: CASSLGVTSGRAVTGELFF. For the CDR3, the DNA is TGCGCCAGCAGCTTGGGCGTTACTAGCGGGAGGGCGGTCACCGGGGAGCTGTTTTTT.

In regard to this clone: One junction end disagrees with the germline gene, perhaps due to a read error. CDR3 protein: CVSSPQPGQGSYEQYF. The CDR3 nucleotides read TGCGTCAGCAGCCCCCAACCGGGACAGGGATCCTACGAGCAGTACTTC. This rearrangement joins TRBV5-1 to TRBJ2-7; TRBD1 matches 9 bases. There are 16 residues in the CDR3. The V gene's germline CDR1 is SGHRS and CDR2 YFSETQ.

This clone occurred once. The V call is TRBV19, the J call TRBJ2-7; D perhaps matches TRBD1 (6 bases). Germline-derived CDR1 and CDR2 are LNHDA and SQIVND (reference sequence). The CDR3 runs to 14 residues. V was trimmed by 3 bases and J by 2 bases, leaving 11 bases between them. CDR3 amino acids: CASSILGQPYEQYF. DNA for the CDR3: TGTGCCAGTAGTATCCTAGGACAGCCCTACGAGCAGTACTTC.

The chain is built from TRBV18 and TRBJ2-7; D not certain. The CDR3 consists of 14 residues. Germline V gives CDR1 KGHSH, CDR2 LQKENI. V was clipped by 1 base and J by 3 bases, with 10 bases between them. CDR3 protein: CASSPQADYYEQYF. CDR3 DNA sequence: TGTGCCAGCTCACCACAGGCGGATTACTACGAGCAGTACTTC.

This chain links TRBV5-1 with TRBJ2-2; 8 bases are shared with TRBD1. This CDR3 spans 17 amino acids. Germline V lookup: CDR1 SGHRS, CDR2 YFSETQ. Trimming at V came to 4 bases and at J to 1 base, leaving 9 bases not matched to a gene. The CDR3 sequence: CASSRKRTGGNTGELFF. In nucleotides, the CDR3 is TGCGCCAGCAGCCGCAAGCGAACAGGGGGGAACACCGGGGAGCTGTTTTTT.

The chain employs TRBV5-4 and TRBJ2-5; D perhaps matches TRBD2 (7 bases). Germline CDR1 SGHNT, CDR2 YYREEE (reference sequence). The CDR3 is 13 residues long. Trimming removed 2 bases at V and 4 bases at J, with 9 bases between. The chain's CDR3 is CASSFRGAETQYF. Written as DNA, the CDR3 is TGTGCCAGCAGCTTTCGGGGGGCAGAGACCCAGTACTTC.

V gene TRBV7-2 combines with J gene TRBJ1-2; perhaps TRBD1 as D (5 bases). CDR3 size: 15 residues. The V end was cut by 0 bases, the J end by 2 bases, with 10 bases between. Germline V gene lookup returns CDR1 SGHTA and CDR2 FQGNSA. In DNA form, the CDR3 reads TGTGCCAGCAGCTTAGCACAGGCCTCAAACTATGGCTACACCTTC. Translating gives CASSLAQASNYGYTF.

The V and J genes are TRBV5-4 and TRBJ1-1, with 10 bases matching TRBD1. CDR3 length: 17 residues. Germline lookup yields CDR1 SGHNT and CDR2 YYREEE (reference sequence). The trim removed 4 bases at V and 0 bases at J, leaving 9 bases unmatched. In DNA form, the CDR3 reads TGTGCCAGCAGCGCACGACAGGGGGCGATTATGAACACTGAAGCTTTCTTT. Protein sequence: CASSARQGAIMNTEAFF.

V usage is TRBV18 and J usage is TRBJ2-2, with 9 bases fitting TRBD2. The germline V gene has CDR1 KGHSH and CDR2 LQKENI. V gave up 5 bases and J gave up 3 bases; unmatched junction bases: 10. This CDR3 spans 17 amino acids. The CDR3, as DNA: TGTGCCAGCTCATCAGGGGCTAGCGGGATAGACACCGGGGAGCTGTTTTTT. This encodes CASSSGASGIDTGELFF.

By share of the sample, this clone is large. The rearrangement uses TRBV11-3 and TRBJ2-7; D unclear. CDR3 length equals 14 residues. Trimming shortened V by 2 bases and J by 1 base, and 9 bases separated the two germline ends. CDR1 is SGHNT, CDR2 YENEEA, per germline. As DNA, the CDR3 is TGTGCCAGCAGCTTAAATCAAGCTTCCTACGAGCAGTACTTC. Amino acids: CASSLNQASYEQYF.